This T cell receptor beta chain was found in a study of T cell responses to AZD1222 COVID-19 vaccine. V gave up 10 bases and J gave up 9 bases, with 19 bases separating them. The CDR3 consists of 13 residues. Sequencing used immunoSEQ multiplex PCR; TCRdb keeps in-frame clones, though not all of them. The data show approximately 180,000 clones, 90% seen once. Sequencing used peripheral blood, obtained on day 0 of AZD1222 vaccination. The clonotype comes from an adult in good health. The chain uses TRBV12-3 or TRBV12-4 and TRBJ2-1; possible D gene TRBD2, 6 bases. CDR3 bases: TGTGCCACCGCGCGGGGTGTCGCCTTTGAGCAGTTCTTC. Encoded protein: CATARGVAFEQFF.